The text below deals with one T cell receptor (beta chain). Its antigen is unidentified. This specimen belongs to a study of Tregs in tolerant kidney transplant recipients. Whole-study findings and limits: Tolerant patients' donor-specific Tregs expanded beyond overall Tregs, suggesting antigen-driven growth. Biological reproducibility was not directly addressed in this study.

Libraries were prepared by immunoSEQ multiplex PCR; TCRdb keeps only in-frame clonotypes and omits some of them. The profile shows fewer than 55,000 clones, approximately 89% of them singletons. Germline-derived CDR1 and CDR2 are MNHEY and SMNVEV (reference sequence). This CDR3 is built from 12 residues. V shed 7 bases and J shed 10 bases, with 13 bases lying between them. Recipients received nonmyeloablative bone marrow transplants from related graft donors, with transient mixed chimerism. CD4+CD25+CD127- Tregs, CD4+CD25- non-Tregs, CD4 and CD8 cells were sorted. The chain combines TRBV27 with TRBJ1-4; a weak D match, TRBD1 (6 bases). The sequence was collected from a human patient who received a combined kidney and bone marrow transplant. A subset of T cells may come from the graft donor. Sequenced material: CD8+ T cells from blood (PBMCs), taken 12 months after the transplant. CDR3 DNA: TGTGCCAGCACCGAAAGGACAGTAAAACTGTTTTTT. As protein: CASTERTVKLFF.